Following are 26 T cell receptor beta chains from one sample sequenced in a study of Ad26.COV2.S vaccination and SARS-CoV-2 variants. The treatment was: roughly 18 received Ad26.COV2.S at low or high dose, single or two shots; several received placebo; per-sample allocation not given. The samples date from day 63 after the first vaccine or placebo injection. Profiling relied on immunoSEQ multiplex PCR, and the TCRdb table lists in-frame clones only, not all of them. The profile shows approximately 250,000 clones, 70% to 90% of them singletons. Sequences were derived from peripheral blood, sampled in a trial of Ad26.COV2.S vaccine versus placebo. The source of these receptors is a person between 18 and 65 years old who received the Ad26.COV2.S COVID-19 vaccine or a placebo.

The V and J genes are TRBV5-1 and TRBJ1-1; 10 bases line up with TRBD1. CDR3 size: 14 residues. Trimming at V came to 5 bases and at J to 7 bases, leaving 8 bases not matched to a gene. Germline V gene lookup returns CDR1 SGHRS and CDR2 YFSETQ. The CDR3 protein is CASSSLTGGVEAFF. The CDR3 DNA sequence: TGCGCCAGCAGTTCCCTGACAGGGGGCGTTGAAGCTTTCTTT.

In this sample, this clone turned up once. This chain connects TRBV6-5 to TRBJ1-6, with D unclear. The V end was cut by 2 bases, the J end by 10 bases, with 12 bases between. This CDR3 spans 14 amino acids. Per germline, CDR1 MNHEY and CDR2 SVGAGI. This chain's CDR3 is CASSYAEGESPLHF. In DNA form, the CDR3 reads TGTGCCAGCAGTTACGCGGAGGGAGAATCACCCCTCCACTTT.

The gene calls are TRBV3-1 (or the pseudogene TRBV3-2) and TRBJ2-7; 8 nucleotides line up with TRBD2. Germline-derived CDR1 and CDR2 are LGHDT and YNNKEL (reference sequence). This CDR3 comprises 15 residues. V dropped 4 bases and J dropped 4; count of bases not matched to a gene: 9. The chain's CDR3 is CASSPAGVRNYEQYV. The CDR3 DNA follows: TGTGCCAGCAGCCCAGCGGGGGTCCGTAATTACGAGCAGTACGTC.

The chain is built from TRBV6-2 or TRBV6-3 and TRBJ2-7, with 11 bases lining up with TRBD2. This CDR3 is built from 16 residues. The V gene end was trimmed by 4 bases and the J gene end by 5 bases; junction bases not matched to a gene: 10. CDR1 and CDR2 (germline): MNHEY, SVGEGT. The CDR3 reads CASSWSPLAGGNEQYF. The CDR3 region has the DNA TGTGCCAGCAGTTGGTCTCCCCTAGCGGGGGGCAACGAGCAGTACTTC.

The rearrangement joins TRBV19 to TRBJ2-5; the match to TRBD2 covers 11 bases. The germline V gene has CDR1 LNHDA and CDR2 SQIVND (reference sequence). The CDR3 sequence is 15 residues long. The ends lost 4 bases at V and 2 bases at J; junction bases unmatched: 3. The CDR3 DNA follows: TGTGCCAGTAGTAGTCTAGCGGGGGGACAAGAGACCCAGTACTTC. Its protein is CASSSLAGGQETQYF.

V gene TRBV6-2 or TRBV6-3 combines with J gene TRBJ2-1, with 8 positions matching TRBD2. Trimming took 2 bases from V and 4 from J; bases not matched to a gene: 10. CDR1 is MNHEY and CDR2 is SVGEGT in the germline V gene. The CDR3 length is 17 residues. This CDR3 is CASSYELAEGGYNEQFF. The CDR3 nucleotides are TGTGCCAGCAGTTACGAACTAGCGGAAGGGGGGTACAATGAGCAGTTCTTC.

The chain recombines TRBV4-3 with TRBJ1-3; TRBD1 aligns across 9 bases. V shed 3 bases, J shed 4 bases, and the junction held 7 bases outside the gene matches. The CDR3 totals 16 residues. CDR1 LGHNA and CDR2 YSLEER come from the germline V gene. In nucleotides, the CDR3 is TGCGCCAGCAGCCAGGTTTCGGGACAGGGCGGAAACACCATATATTTT. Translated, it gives CASSQVSGQGGNTIYF.

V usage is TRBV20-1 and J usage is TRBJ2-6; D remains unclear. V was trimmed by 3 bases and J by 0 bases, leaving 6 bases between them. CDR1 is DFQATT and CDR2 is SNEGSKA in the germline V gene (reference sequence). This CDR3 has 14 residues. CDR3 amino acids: CSASFLSGANVLTF. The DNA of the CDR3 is TGCAGTGCTAGTTTCCTCTCTGGGGCCAACGTCCTGACTTTC.

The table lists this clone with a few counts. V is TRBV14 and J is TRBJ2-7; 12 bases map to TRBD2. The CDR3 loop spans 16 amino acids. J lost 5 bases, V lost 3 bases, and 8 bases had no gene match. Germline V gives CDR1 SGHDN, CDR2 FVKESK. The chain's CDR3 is CASSHMLAGGRNEQYF. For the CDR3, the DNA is TGTGCCAGCAGCCACATGCTAGCGGGGGGGCGCAACGAGCAGTACTTC.

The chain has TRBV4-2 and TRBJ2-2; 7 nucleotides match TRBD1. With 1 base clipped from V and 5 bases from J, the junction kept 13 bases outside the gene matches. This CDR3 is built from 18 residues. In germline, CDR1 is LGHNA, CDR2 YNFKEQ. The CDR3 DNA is TGTGCCAGCAGCCAAGCTAAAGGGGGCTGGGCTAGGACCGGGGAGCTGTTTTTT. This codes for CASSQAKGGWARTGELFF.

CDR3 sequence: CASSLAAGVDSNQPQHF. The CDR3 region has the DNA TGTGCCAGCAGCTTAGCCGCTGGGGTCGATAGCAATCAGCCCCAGCATTTT. The V and J genes are TRBV7-9 and TRBJ1-5; D is unclear. The germline V gene encodes CDR1 SEHNR and CDR2 FQNEAQ (reference sequence). Trimming removed 0 bases at V and 0 bases at J, with 12 bases between. CDR3 length: 17 residues.

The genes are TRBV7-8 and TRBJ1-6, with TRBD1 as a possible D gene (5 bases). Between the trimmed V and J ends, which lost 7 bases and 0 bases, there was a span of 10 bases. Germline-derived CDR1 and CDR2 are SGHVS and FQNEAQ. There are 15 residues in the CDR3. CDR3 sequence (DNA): TGTGCCAGCATCAGAGGGACCTCCTATAATTCACCCCTCCACTTT. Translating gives CASIRGTSYNSPLHF.

CDR3 residues: CSVTAGEAFF. CDR3 nucleotide sequence: TGCAGCGTTACGGCAGGTGAAGCTTTCTTT. This rearrangement joins TRBV29-1 to TRBJ1-1; D is ambiguous. Germline loops: CDR1 SQVTM, CDR2 ANQGSEA. The CDR3 is 10 amino acids. The V gene lost 5 bases and the J gene lost 7 bases, with 8 bases spanning the gap.

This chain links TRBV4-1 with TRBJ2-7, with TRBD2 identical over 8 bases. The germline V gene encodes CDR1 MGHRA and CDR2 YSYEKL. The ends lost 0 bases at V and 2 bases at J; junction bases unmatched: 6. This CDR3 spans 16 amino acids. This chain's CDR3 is CASSQDQRGITYEQYF. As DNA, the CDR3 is TGCGCCAGCAGCCAAGATCAGCGGGGGATTACCTACGAGCAGTACTTC.

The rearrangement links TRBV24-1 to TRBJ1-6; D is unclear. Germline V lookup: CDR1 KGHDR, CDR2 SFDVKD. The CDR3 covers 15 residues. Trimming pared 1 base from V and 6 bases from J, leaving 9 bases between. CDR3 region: CATSDFGGLNSPLHF. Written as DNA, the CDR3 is TGTGCCACCAGTGATTTCGGAGGTCTTAATTCACCCCTCCACTTT.

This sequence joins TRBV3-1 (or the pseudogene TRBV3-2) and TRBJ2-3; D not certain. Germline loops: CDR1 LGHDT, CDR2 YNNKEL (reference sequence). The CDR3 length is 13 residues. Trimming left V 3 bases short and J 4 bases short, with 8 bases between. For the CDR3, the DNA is TGTGCCAGCAGCCAGAACAGAGCAGATACGCAGTATTTT. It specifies CASSQNRADTQYF.

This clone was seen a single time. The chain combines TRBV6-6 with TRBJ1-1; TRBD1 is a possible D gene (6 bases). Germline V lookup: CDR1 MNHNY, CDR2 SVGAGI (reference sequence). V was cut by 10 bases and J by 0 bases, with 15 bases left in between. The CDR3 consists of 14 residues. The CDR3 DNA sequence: TGTGCCACAAAACCGGAGGGGGTGAACACTGAAGCTTTCTTT. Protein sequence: CATKPEGVNTEAFF.

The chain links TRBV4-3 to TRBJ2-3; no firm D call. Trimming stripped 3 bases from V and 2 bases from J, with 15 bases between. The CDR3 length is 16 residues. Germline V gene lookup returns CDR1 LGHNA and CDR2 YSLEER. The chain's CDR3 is CASSHESGPFTDTQYF. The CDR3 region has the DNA TGCGCCAGCAGCCACGAATCAGGCCCCTTCACAGATACGCAGTATTTT.

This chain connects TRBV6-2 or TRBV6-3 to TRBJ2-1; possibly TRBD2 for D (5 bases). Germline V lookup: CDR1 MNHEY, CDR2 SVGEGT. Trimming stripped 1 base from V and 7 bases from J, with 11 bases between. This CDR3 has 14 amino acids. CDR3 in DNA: TGTGCCAGCAGTTACTTGGGAGCCATGAATGAGCAGTTCTTC. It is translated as CASSYLGAMNEQFF.

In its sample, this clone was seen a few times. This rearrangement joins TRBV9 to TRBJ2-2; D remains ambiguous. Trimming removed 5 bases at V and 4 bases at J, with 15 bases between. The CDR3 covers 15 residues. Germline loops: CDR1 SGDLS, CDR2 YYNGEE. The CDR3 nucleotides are TGTGCCAGCAGAGCACCAGACGTAGGCACCGGGGAGCTGTTTTTT. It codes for CASRAPDVGTGELFF.

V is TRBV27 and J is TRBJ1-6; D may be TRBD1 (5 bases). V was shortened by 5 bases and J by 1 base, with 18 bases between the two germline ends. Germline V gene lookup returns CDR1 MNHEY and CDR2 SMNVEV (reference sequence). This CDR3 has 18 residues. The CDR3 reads CASSLRGVGGSYNSPLHF. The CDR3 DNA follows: TGTGCCAGCAGTCTCCGGGGGGTCGGAGGATCCTATAATTCACCCCTCCACTTT.

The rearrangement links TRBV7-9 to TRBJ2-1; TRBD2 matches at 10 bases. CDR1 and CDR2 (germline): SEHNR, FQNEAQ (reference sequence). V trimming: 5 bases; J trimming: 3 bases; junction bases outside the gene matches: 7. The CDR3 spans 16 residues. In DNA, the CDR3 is TGTGCCAGCAGCCGTGGACTAGCGGACATCTACAATGAGCAGTTCTTC. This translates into CASSRGLADIYNEQFF.

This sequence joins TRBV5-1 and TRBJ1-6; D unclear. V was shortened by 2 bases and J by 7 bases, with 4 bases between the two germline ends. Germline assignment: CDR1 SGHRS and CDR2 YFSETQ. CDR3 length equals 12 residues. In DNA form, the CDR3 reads TGCGCCAGCAGCTTTCAAAATTCACCCCTCCACTTT. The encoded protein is CASSFQNSPLHF.

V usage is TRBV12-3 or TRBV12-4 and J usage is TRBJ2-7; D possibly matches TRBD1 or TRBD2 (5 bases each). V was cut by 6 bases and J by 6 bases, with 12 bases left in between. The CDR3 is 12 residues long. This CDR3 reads CASREGRAEQYF. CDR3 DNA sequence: TGTGCCAGCAGAGAGGGGCGCGCCGAGCAGTACTTC.

The CDR3 loop reads CASSYPISEQYV. CDR3 in DNA: TGTGCCAGCAGCTACCCGATAAGCGAGCAGTACGTC. The chain employs TRBV7-3 and TRBJ2-7; D ambiguous. CDR1 SGHTA and CDR2 FQGTGA come from the germline V gene. The CDR3 spans 12 residues. Trimming left V 4 bases short and J 6 bases short, with 10 bases between.

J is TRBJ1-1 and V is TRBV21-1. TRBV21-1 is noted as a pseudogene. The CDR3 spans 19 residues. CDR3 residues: CASSKVEGGRAQMNTEAFF. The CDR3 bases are TGTGCCAGCAGCAAAGTGGAAGGAGGCAGGGCACAAATGAACACTGAAGCTTTCTTT.